Described below is a single T cell receptor beta chain sequence and its context. This sample is drawn from a study of blood T cell repertoires in COVID-19. Study overall: Sites in the United States, Italy and Spain provided acute and convalescent COVID-19 samples.

The CDR3 is made up of 16 amino acids. Trimming took 5 bases from V and 6 from J; bases not matched to a gene: 10. Per germline, CDR1 SGHTA and CDR2 FQGNSA. Original processing notes: Amplifying reference gene primers gave estimates of nucleated cell counts. The assay was immunoSEQ multiplex PCR, and TCRdb's table has in-frame clones only and misses some. Clone size and the V and J calls come from that table; the DNA yielded D and trimming. The table records 80,000 to 100,000 clones, about four fifths of them present only once. The sample was peripheral blood. The V and J genes are TRBV7-2 and TRBJ2-7; 13 nucleotides align to TRBD2. The sequence was obtained from a human donor in a cohort sampled during active COVID-19. The CDR3 spells CASSLGLAGVSSEQYF. DNA of the CDR3: TGTGCCAGCAGCCTTGGACTAGCGGGGGTTTCATCCGAGCAGTACTTC.